This TCR beta chain was identified in a study of OX40 agonist ivuxolimab in advanced cancers. Background on the study: Hepatocellular carcinoma, melanoma, renal cell or head and neck cancer occurred in dose-escalation patients. Three individuals attained partial responses, comprising one hepatocellular carcinoma case and two cutaneous melanoma cases.

The V and J ends lost 4 bases and 4 bases respectively, with 11 bases between them. This CDR3 is 14 amino acids long. The germline gives CDR1 MNHEY, CDR2 SVGAGI. Data came from immunoSEQ multiplex PCR; TCRdb stores just in-frame clones and leaves some out. The table shows roughly 50,000 clones, with 80% to 95% occurring only once. The receptor's source is an adult with an advanced solid tumor such as melanoma, head and neck, liver or kidney cancer. This rearrangement joins TRBV6-5 to TRBJ1-5, with D possibly TRBD1 on 5 matching bases. The sample consisted of CD4+ or CD8+ T cells sorted from blood, taken in a trial of the OX40 agonist ivuxolimab. The DNA for the CDR3 is TGTGCCAGCAGTTCAATGGGGGAGAATCAGCCCCAGCATTTT. Translating it yields CASSSMGENQPQHF.